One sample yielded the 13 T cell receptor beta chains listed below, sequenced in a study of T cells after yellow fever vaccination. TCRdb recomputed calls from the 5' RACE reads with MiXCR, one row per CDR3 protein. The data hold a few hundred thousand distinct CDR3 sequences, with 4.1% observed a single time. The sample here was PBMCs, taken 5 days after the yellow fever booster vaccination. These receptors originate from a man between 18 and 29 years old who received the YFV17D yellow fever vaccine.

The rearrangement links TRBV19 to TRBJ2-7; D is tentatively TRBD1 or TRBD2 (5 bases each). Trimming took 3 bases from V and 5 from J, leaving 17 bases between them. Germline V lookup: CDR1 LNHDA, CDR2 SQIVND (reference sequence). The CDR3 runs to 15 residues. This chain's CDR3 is CASSMNGLGTDEQYF. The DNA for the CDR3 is TGTGCCAGTAGTATGAATGGGTTAGGGACCGACGAGCAGTACTTC.

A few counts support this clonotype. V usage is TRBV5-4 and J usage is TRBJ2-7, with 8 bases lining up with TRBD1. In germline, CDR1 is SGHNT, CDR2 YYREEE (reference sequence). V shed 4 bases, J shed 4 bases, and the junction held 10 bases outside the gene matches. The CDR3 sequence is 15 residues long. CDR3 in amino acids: CASSSWTGREYEQYF. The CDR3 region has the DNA TGTGCCAGCAGCAGTTGGACAGGGAGAGAGTACGAGCAGTACTTC.

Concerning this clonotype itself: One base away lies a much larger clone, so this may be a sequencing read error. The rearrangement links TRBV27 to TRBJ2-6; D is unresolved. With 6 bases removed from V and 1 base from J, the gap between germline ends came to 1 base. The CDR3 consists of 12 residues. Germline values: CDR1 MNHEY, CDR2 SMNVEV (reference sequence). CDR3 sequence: CASRSGANVLTF. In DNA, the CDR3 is TGTGCCAGCAGGTCTGGGGCCAACGTCCTGACTTTC.

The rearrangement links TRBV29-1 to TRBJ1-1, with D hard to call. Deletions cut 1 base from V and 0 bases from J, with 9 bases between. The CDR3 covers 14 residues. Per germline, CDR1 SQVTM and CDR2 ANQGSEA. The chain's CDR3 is CSVEVRGLNTEAFF. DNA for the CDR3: TGCAGCGTTGAAGTCAGAGGTCTGAACACTGAAGCTTTCTTT.

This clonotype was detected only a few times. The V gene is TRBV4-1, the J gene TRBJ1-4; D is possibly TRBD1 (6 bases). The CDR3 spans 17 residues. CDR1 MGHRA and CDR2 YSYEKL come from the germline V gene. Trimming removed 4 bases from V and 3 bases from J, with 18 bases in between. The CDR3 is CASSLILRTDSNEKLFF. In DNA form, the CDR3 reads TGCGCCAGCAGCCTGATACTTCGGACAGATTCTAATGAAAAACTGTTTTTT.

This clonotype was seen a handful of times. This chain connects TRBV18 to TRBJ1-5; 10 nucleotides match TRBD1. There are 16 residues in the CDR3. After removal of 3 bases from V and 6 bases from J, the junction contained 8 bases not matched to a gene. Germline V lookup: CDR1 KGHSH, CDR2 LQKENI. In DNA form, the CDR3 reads TGTGCCAGCTCACCGGACGGGACAGGGGCCGTTCAGCCCCAGCATTTT. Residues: CASSPDGTGAVQPQHF.

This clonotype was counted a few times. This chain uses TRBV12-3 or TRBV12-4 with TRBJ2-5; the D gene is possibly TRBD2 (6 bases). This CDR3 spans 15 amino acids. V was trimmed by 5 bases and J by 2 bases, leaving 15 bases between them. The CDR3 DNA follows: TGTGCCAGCAGTCACCAGGGCGCGGGGCAAGAGACCCAGTACTTC. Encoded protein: CASSHQGAGQETQYF.

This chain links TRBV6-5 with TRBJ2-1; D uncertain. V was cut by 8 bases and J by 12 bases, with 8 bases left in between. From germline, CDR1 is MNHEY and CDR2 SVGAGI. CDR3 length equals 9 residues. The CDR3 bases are TGTGCCAGCTGGCTACTGCAGTTCTTC. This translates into CASWLLQFF.

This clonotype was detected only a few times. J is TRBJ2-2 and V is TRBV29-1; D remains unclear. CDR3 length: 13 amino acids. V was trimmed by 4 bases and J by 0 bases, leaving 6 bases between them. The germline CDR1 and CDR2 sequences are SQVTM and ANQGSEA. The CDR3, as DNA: TGCAGCGTTGCAGCTACGAACACCGGGGAGCTGTTTTTT. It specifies CSVAATNTGELFF.

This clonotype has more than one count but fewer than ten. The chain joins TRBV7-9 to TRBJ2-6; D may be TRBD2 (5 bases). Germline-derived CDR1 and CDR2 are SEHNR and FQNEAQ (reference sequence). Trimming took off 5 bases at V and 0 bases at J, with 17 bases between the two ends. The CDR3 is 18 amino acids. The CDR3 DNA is TGTGCCAGCAGCGAACCCGGACTCTGGAGCTCTGGGGCCAACGTCCTGACTTTC. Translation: CASSEPGLWSSGANVLTF.

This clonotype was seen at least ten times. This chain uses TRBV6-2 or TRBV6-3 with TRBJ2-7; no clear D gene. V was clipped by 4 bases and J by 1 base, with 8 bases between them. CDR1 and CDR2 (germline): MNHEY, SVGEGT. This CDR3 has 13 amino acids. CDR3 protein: CASSSPYSYEQYV. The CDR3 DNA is TGTGCCAGCAGTTCACCGTATTCCTACGAGCAGTACGTC.

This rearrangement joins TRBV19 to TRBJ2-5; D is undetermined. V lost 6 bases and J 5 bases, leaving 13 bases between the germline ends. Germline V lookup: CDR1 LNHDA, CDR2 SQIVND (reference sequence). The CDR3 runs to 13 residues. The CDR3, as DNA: TGTGCCAGTAGCCCGGCAGGACGGGAGACCCAGTACTTC. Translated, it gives CASSPAGRETQYF.

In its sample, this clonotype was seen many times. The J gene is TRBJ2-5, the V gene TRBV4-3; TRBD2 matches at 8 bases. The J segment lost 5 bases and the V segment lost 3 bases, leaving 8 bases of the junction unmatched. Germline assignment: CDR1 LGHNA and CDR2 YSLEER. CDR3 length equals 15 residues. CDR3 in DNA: TGCGCCAGCAGCCAGAATAGCGGGGTCGGCGAGACCCAGTACTTC. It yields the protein CASSQNSGVGETQYF.